This passage covers 29 T cell receptor beta chains from one sample sequenced in a study of T cell repertoires in cytomegalovirus infection. Which antigens these TCRs recognize remains unknown. In TCRdb, the reads were re-called with MiXCR into one record per CDR3 protein. The sample consists of approximately 120,000 distinct CDR3 sequences, over 30% of them appearing once. The source material was CD8+ T cells from cultured PBMCs, sampled from culture after CMV antigen stimulation. The receptor source for this set is a human donor in good health (CMV status not recorded). Some clones in this sample may be carry-over from other donors' samples.

This chain links TRBV20-1 with TRBJ2-4; D gene uncertain. V shed 1 base and J shed 0 bases, with 13 bases lying between them. CDR3 length: 16 residues. In germline, CDR1 is DFQATT, CDR2 SNEGSKA (reference sequence). The CDR3 spells CSARVAANIAKNIQYF. In nucleotides, the CDR3 is TGCAGTGCTAGAGTGGCAGCCAACATAGCCAAAAACATTCAGTACTTC.

This rearrangement joins TRBV20-1 to TRBJ1-5; no definite D call. The length of the CDR3 is 17 residues. Germline V gene lookup returns CDR1 DFQATT and CDR2 SNEGSKA (reference sequence). The germline V and J ends were trimmed by 1 base and 0 bases, with 16 bases remaining between them. CDR3: CSARGRWEENSNQPQHF. CDR3 bases: TGCAGTGCTAGAGGCAGATGGGAAGAAAATAGCAATCAGCCCCAGCATTTT.

This clonotype came up many times. This chain joins TRBV7-2 and TRBJ2-2; D gene ambiguous. V dropped 1 base and J dropped 4 bases, with 10 bases sitting between them. The CDR3 extends over 15 amino acids. Germline CDR1 SGHTA, CDR2 FQGNSA. CDR3 DNA sequence: TGTGCCAGCAGCTTAGTTCTAGGCATCACCGGGGAGCTGTTTTTT. This encodes CASSLVLGITGELFF.

Many counts were recorded for this clonotype. The DNA is omitted, as the CDR3 cannot be located on it reliably, and the CDR3 follows TCRdb's listing. The chain is built from TRBV7-2 and TRBJ2-1; no DNA check was done on the table's D call, TRBD1. The CDR3 is made up of 17 amino acids, end residues included. CDR1 is SGHTA and CDR2 is FQGNSA in the germline V gene. This CDR3 reads CASSFGSGPRSYNEQFF.

Only a few counts were recorded for this clonotype. The chain is built from TRBV27 and TRBJ2-1, with D possibly called TRBD1 or TRBD2 (5 bases each). The CDR3 is made up of 12 amino acids. Germline CDR1 MNHEY, CDR2 SMNVEV (reference sequence). V was clipped by 5 bases and J by 12 bases, with 14 bases between them. The CDR3: CASSGQGEGQFF. The CDR3 coding sequence is TGTGCCAGCAGTGGGCAGGGAGAGGGGCAGTTCTTC.

This clonotype was counted many times. V and J are TRBV20-1 and TRBJ2-2; D is tentatively TRBD1 or TRBD2 (5 bases each). Trimming took 0 bases from V and 4 from J, leaving 15 bases between them. Germline-derived CDR1 and CDR2 are DFQATT and SNEGSKA (reference sequence). This CDR3 is 16 amino acids long. The CDR3 here is CSARDHFGASTGELFF. The CDR3 DNA reads as TGCAGTGCTAGAGATCATTTCGGGGCTAGCACCGGGGAGCTGTTTTTT.

As for this clonotype: A read error may be the cause here, since a much bigger clone is one base away. This chain joins TRBV9 and TRBJ1-1; D uncertain. CDR1 and CDR2 (germline): SGDLS, YYNGEE. V lost 2 bases and J 1 base, leaving 6 bases between the germline ends. CDR3 length: 13 amino acids. The CDR3 loop is CASSVRTNTEAFF. In nucleotides, the CDR3 is TGTGCCAGCAGCGTTCGGACGAACACTGAAGCTTTCTTT.

This clonotype was recorded at least ten times. The chain couples TRBV7-2 to TRBJ1-6; 7 nucleotides line up with TRBD1. Germline V lookup: CDR1 SGHTA, CDR2 FQGNSA. Trimming at V came to 5 bases and at J to 4 bases, leaving 5 bases not matched to a gene. The CDR3 is made up of 15 amino acids. The CDR3 here is CASSARDRYNSPLHF. The CDR3 DNA follows: TGTGCCAGCAGCGCCCGGGACAGATATAATTCACCCCTCCACTTT.

The V call is TRBV6-2 or TRBV6-3, the J call TRBJ2-7; D unclear. V gave up 1 base and J gave up 2 bases, with 15 bases separating them. Germline CDR1 reads MNHEY; CDR2 reads SVGEGT. The CDR3 extends over 16 amino acids. The CDR3 nucleotides read TGTGCCAGCAGTTACTTCGGAGCCCCGGAGCCCTACGAGCAGTACTTC. The encoded protein is CASSYFGAPEPYEQYF.

Only a few counts were recorded for this clonotype. The J gene is TRBJ2-3, the V gene TRBV20-1; D is uncertain. Germline loops: CDR1 DFQATT, CDR2 SNEGSKA (reference sequence). This CDR3 is built from 15 residues. V dropped 4 bases and J dropped 0 bases, with 14 bases sitting between them. CDR3 loop: CSAIGWLLSTDTQYF. CDR3 sequence (DNA): TGCAGTGCTATAGGGTGGCTTCTCAGCACAGATACGCAGTATTTT.

This chain connects TRBV19 to TRBJ2-5; 8 nucleotides align to TRBD1. The V and J ends lost 5 bases and 4 bases, in that order; junction bases with no gene match: 9. The CDR3 spans 15 residues. Germline V gene data show CDR1 as LNHDA and CDR2 as SQIVND (reference sequence). The CDR3 loop is CASSPRQGYAETQYF. DNA for the CDR3: TGTGCCAGTAGTCCCAGACAGGGGTATGCAGAGACCCAGTACTTC.

This clonotype was counted ten times or more. V gene TRBV28 combines with J gene TRBJ2-7; D is perhaps TRBD1 or TRBD2 (7 bases each). The germline V and J ends were trimmed by 3 bases and 3 bases, with 15 bases remaining between them. Germline CDR1 and CDR2: MDHEN and SYDVKM. There are 15 residues in the CDR3. CDR3 in DNA: TGTGCCAGCAGTTTCCAGGGGGGGTTCCACTACGAGCAGTACTTC. Amino acid sequence: CASSFQGGFHYEQYF.

The chain recombines TRBV6-1 with TRBJ2-5, with no clear D. Germline V gene data show CDR1 as MNHNS and CDR2 as SASEGT. V lost 1 base and J lost 5, with 17 bases in between. The CDR3 runs to 16 residues. The CDR3 sequence: CASSEGIPYDKETQYF. Written as DNA, the CDR3 is TGTGCCAGCAGTGAAGGAATCCCCTATGATAAGGAGACCCAGTACTTC.

To note about this clonotype: An end of the junction does not agree with germline; a read error may underlie this. The chain couples TRBV7-7 to TRBJ2-5, with D possibly TRBD1 on 6 matching bases. The CDR3 totals 13 residues. CDR1 is SSHAT, CDR2 FNYEAQ, per germline (reference sequence). CDR3 DNA sequence: TGTGCTAGCAGGGGACAATCGGAGGAGACCCAGTACTTC. Its protein product is CASRGQSEETQYF.

The chain joins TRBV3-1 to TRBJ1-1; D perhaps matches TRBD1 (5 bases). Trimming took 2 bases from V and 2 from J, leaving 9 bases between them. This CDR3 is built from 14 residues. CDR1 and CDR2 from the germline V gene are LGHDT and YNNKEL (reference sequence). The CDR3 sequence: CASSQRTGNTEAFF. DNA of the CDR3: TGTGCCAGCAGCCAAAGAACAGGTAACACTGAAGCTTTCTTT.

The chain couples TRBV27 to TRBJ2-7; tentatively, D is TRBD1 (6 bases). In germline, CDR1 is MNHEY, CDR2 SMNVEV (reference sequence). This CDR3 spans 16 amino acids. Between the trimmed V and J ends, which lost 2 bases and 3 bases, there was a span of 17 bases. Here the CDR3 DNA reads TGTGCCAGCAGTTTAGACGGTGGGGGCCCCTACTACGAGCAGTACTTC. Translated: CASSLDGGGPYYEQYF.

This clonotype was observed a few times. The gene calls are TRBV9 and TRBJ1-6; maybe TRBD1 (5 bases). CDR3 length: 15 amino acids. Germline assignment: CDR1 SGDLS and CDR2 YYNGEE. Trimming took 3 bases from V and 10 from J, leaving 17 bases between them. CDR3: CASSAETAELSPLHF. CDR3 DNA: TGTGCCAGCAGCGCGGAGACAGCCGAATTGTCACCCCTCCACTTT.

This sequence joins TRBV12-3 or TRBV12-4 and TRBJ2-5; 10 bases map to TRBD2. The ends lost 10 bases at V and 2 bases at J; junction bases unmatched: 7. This CDR3 contains 14 residues. The CDR3 DNA reads TGTGCCACTAAAGAGCGGGGGGGTCAAGAGACCCAGTACTTC. Translating gives CATKERGGQETQYF.

The CDR3 DNA sequence: TGTGCCAGCAGCTTGGGAGTGACAGGGCTATTCAATGAGCAGTTCTTC. Protein product: CASSLGVTGLFNEQFF. The chain recombines TRBV7-2 with TRBJ2-1, with 7 bases lining up with TRBD1. This CDR3 has 16 amino acids. V shed 3 bases and J 6 bases; nucleotides not matched to a gene: 11. CDR1 SGHTA and CDR2 FQGNSA come from the germline V gene.

This clonotype was seen only a few times. CDR3 loop: CASSADRVVMHF. Here the CDR3 DNA reads TGTGCCAGCAGTGCAGACAGGGTAGTTATGCATTTT. The chain uses TRBV27 and TRBJ1-5; 7 bases are a match to TRBD1. V gave up 5 bases and J gave up 15 bases; unmatched junction bases: 10. CDR3 length: 12 residues. Germline CDR1 is MNHEY and CDR2 is SMNVEV (reference sequence).

The rearrangement links TRBV10-3 to TRBJ2-2, with D possibly being TRBD1 (5 bases). V gave up 10 bases and J gave up 7 bases, with 13 bases separating them. Per germline, CDR1 ENHRY and CDR2 SYGVKD. CDR3 length: 12 amino acids. The CDR3 reads CATIRDDGELFF. CDR3 DNA: TGTGCCACCATCAGGGATGACGGGGAGCTGTTTTTT.

The genes are TRBV7-6 and TRBJ2-1, with 9 bases fitting TRBD2. With V trimmed by 1 base and J by 5 bases, 3 bases remained unmatched. Germline values: CDR1 SGHVS, CDR2 FNYEAQ. The CDR3 is 15 residues long. In DNA, the CDR3 is TGTGCCAGCAGCTTAGAAGCGGGGGGCCACAATGAGCAGTTCTTC. It codes for CASSLEAGGHNEQFF.

V usage is TRBV19 and J usage is TRBJ1-4, with D perhaps TRBD1 (5 bases). V was shortened by 5 bases and J by 6 bases, with 16 bases between the two germline ends. In germline, CDR1 is LNHDA, CDR2 SQIVND (reference sequence). The CDR3 contains 15 residues. CDR3 DNA: TGTGCCAGTAGTTCAGGGACTTCGTGGGATGAAAAACTGTTTTTT. Its translation: CASSSGTSWDEKLFF.

The V and J genes are TRBV5-8 and TRBJ1-6; perhaps TRBD1 as D (6 bases). The V and J ends lost 5 bases and 7 bases respectively, with 16 bases between them. CDR3 length: 15 residues. Germline CDR1 and CDR2: SGHTS and YDEGEE. In DNA, the CDR3 is TGTGCCAGCAGGATCGTGGGGGCGCGAAATTCACCCCTCCACTTT. Translating gives CASRIVGARNSPLHF. The full variable domain, its missing parts supplied by reference TRBV5-8 and TRBJ1-6, is EAGVTQSPTHLIKTRGQQATLRCSPISGHTSVYWYQQALGLGLQFLLWYDEGEERNRGNFPPRFSGRQFPNYSSELNVNALELEDSALYLCASRIVGARNSPLHFGNGTRLTVT.

In its sample, this clonotype was seen many times. The V call is TRBV11-2, the J call TRBJ2-7; D call uncertain. CDR3 length: 15 amino acids. Between the trimmed V and J ends, which lost 5 bases and 0 bases, there was a span of 14 bases. Germline CDR1 reads SGHAT; CDR2 reads FQNNGV. The CDR3 DNA reads TGTGCCAGCAGCCCATACGGGCCGAGCTCCTACGAGCAGTACTTC. Amino acid sequence: CASSPYGPSSYEQYF. Full variable domain (outside the CDR3, taken from reference TRBV11-2 and TRBJ2-7): EAGVAQSPRYKIIEKRQSVAFWCNPISGHATLYWYQQILGQGPKLLIQFQNNGVVDDSQLPKDRFSAERLKGVDSTLKIQPAKLEDSAVYLCASSPYGPSSYEQYFGPGTRLTVT.

This clonotype came up a few times. V and J are TRBV20-1 and TRBJ2-7, with TRBD2 identical over 10 bases. V shed 5 bases and J 2 bases; nucleotides not matched to a gene: 3. Germline CDR1 DFQATT, CDR2 SNEGSKA (reference sequence). The CDR3 spans 13 residues. CDR3 nucleotide sequence: TGCAGTGCTCATAGCGGGGGGACCTACGAGCAGTACTTC. Its translation is CSAHSGGTYEQYF.

The chain carries TRBV7-9 and TRBJ1-2; 7 bases map to TRBD1. The CDR3 consists of 15 residues. J gave up 0 bases and V 3 bases, and 4 bases lay outside the gene matches. Per the germline V gene, CDR1 is SEHNR and CDR2 is FQNEAQ (reference sequence). The CDR3 DNA follows: TGTGCCAGCAGCTTTATACAGGGGACTAACTATGGCTACACCTTC. This translates into CASSFIQGTNYGYTF. The full variable domain, completed using reference TRBV7-9 and TRBJ1-2, is DTGVSQNPRHKITKRGQNVTFRCDPISEHNRLYWYRQTLGQGPEFLTYFQNEAQLEKSRLLSDRFSAERPKGSFSTLEIQRTEQGDSAMYLCASSFIQGTNYGYTFGSGTRLTVV.

The gene calls are TRBV6-6 and TRBJ1-2, with 8 bases matching TRBD1. V shed 6 bases and J 6 bases; nucleotides not matched to a gene: 6. The CDR3 consists of 13 residues. Germline CDR1 MNHNY, CDR2 SVGAGI (reference sequence). The CDR3 here is CASSLRGPNGYTF. CDR3 nucleotides: TGTGCCAGCAGCCTCAGGGGGCCGAATGGCTACACCTTC.

The chain combines TRBV5-5 with TRBJ2-2; D is unclear. V shed 2 bases and J shed 8 bases, with 7 bases lying between them. CDR3 length: 12 amino acids. Per the germline V gene, CDR1 is SGHKS and CDR2 is YYEKEE (reference sequence). In DNA, the CDR3 is TGTGCCAGCAGCTTAGTCATTGGGGAGCTGTTTTTT. This translates into CASSLVIGELFF.